This T cell receptor beta chain was recorded in a study of T cells in Graves' hyperthyroidism and ophthalmopathy. The sample holds many counts of this clonotype. It was RNA transcripts that yielded the amplified TCR beta CDR3 regions. During a first-round RT-PCR of the TCR CDR3, the HTBI primer set was used. TCRdb passed the multiplex PCR reads through MiXCR, listing each CDR3 protein once. Of just under 750,000 distinct CDR3 sequences listed, 35% were seen once; the top ten hold 31%. The CDR3 has 13 residues. V lost 4 bases and J lost 6, with 13 bases in between. The chain recombines TRBV12-3 or TRBV12-4 with TRBJ2-7, with D perhaps matching TRBD1 or TRBD2 (5 bases each). What was sequenced was blood. The source of this sequence is a woman in her forties with Graves' hyperthyroidism. The CDR3 DNA reads TGTGCCAGCAGTTCCTTGGGACCGGGCGAGCAGTACTTC. The encoded protein is CASSSLGPGEQYF.